This T cell receptor beta chain was recovered during a study of blood T cells in healthy people across ages. The study, taken as a whole, reports: In the absence of known donor CMV status, changes in expanded clonotypes were possibly confounded.

This clonotype occurred a few times. The antigen is not known. PCR was performed a second time for roughly 7 to 11 cycles using a sample-barcoded 5' primer and a J-beta primer mix. Each of the samples gave a minimum of 2.5 million paired-end reads that contained CDR3. TCRdb itself ran the 5' RACE reads through MiXCR, one entry per CDR3 protein. The sample has approximately 940,000 distinct CDR3 sequences, 45% to 50% seen once; the top ten hold 13%. This CDR3 comprises 11 residues. Germline V gives CDR1 DFQATT, CDR2 SNEGSKA (reference sequence). V dropped 5 bases and J dropped 3 bases, with 8 bases sitting between them.

V is TRBV20-1 and J is TRBJ2-7, with D tentatively TRBD1 or TRBD2 (5 bases each). The receptor comes from a man aged 25 to 45 in good health. Sequenced: blood. This CDR3 is CSAWDDYEQYF. For the CDR3, the DNA is TGCAGTGCTTGGGACGACTACGAGCAGTACTTC.